This TCR beta chain was captured in a study of T cell changes during pregnancy in multiple sclerosis. The method was immunoSEQ multiplex PCR; TCRdb's version includes in-frame clones alone and lacks a portion of them. The sample lists 70,000 to 75,000 clones, about 85% occurring once. J was trimmed by 6 bases and V by 1 base; bases with no gene match: 12. Germline values: CDR1 SGHVS, CDR2 FQNEAQ. CDR3 length equals 18 residues. This receptor was taken from a female donor with multiple sclerosis, enrolled in a pregnancy study. Specimen: peripheral blood, collected before pregnancy. The chain joins TRBV7-8 to TRBJ1-2, with 12 bases aligning to TRBD1. The CDR3 reads CASSLVMGQGAKRDGYTF. CDR3 in DNA: TGTGCCAGCAGCTTAGTCATGGGACAGGGGGCTAAAAGGGATGGCTACACCTTC. Variable domain in full (rest from reference TRBV7-8 and TRBJ1-2): GAGVSQSPRYKVAKRGQDVALRCDPISGHVSLFWYQQALGQGPEFLTYFQNEAQLDKSGLPSDRFFAERPEGSVSTLKIQRTQQEDSAVYLCASSLVMGQGAKRDGYTFGSGTRLTVV.